This T cell receptor (beta chain) was identified during a study of shared clonotypes between healthy human individuals. V dropped 0 bases and J dropped 1 base, with 11 bases sitting between them. This CDR3 contains 15 residues. The germline gives CDR1 SGHTS, CDR2 YDEGEE. This table comes from immunoSEQ multiplex PCR, and its TCRdb copy is limited to in-frame clones, with some not included. The sample records some 2,100,000 clones, 95% being singletons. This TCR was sampled from a man aged 18 to 35 in good health. The chain joins TRBV5-8 to TRBJ2-7; D is undetermined. The sequenced sample consisted of naive CD4+ T cells sorted from blood. The subset denotes: CD45RA+ positively selected. For the CDR3, the DNA is TGTGCCAGCAGCTTGGGTGGTCACCCATCCTACGAGCAGTACTTC. Translated: CASSLGGHPSYEQYF. Full variable domain (missing parts from reference TRBV5-8 and TRBJ2-7): EAGVTQSPTHLIKTRGQQATLRCSPISGHTSVYWYQQALGLGLQFLLWYDEGEERNRGNFPPRFSGRQFPNYSSELNVNALELEDSALYLCASSLGGHPSYEQYFGPGTRLTVT.